The clone carrying this TCR beta chain was detected ten times or more. Antigen: not known. This sample is drawn from a study of Graves' ophthalmopathy and Graves' hyperthyroidism. At the level of the study: The blood sample was drawn at first diagnosis and before any treatment.

Overall study results and limits: Sensitivity of over 60% and specificity of under 85% were achieved by the model that predicted ophthalmopathy progression. A majority of expanded thyroid clonotypes exceeding 0.001 frequency were likewise present in blood.

The V gene end was trimmed by 0 bases and the J gene end by 9 bases; junction bases not matched to a gene: 2. CDR3 size: 15 residues. Germline V gives CDR1 SGHDN, CDR2 FVKESK. Amplifying from RNA transcripts, the study obtained TCR beta CDR3 regions. RT-PCR was first run with HTBI primers, then multiplex PCR in a second round. TCRdb itself ran the multiplex PCR reads through MiXCR, one entry per CDR3 protein. The repertoire includes fewer than 350,000 distinct CDR3 sequences, 15% to 20% of them detected once, and around an eighth sits in the top ten. V is TRBV14 and J is TRBJ1-6; 10 bases match TRBD1. This TCR derives from an adult man with Graves' ophthalmopathy. What was sequenced was peripheral blood. The CDR3 region is CASSQDGTGVSPLHF. CDR3 nucleotide sequence: TGTGCCAGCAGCCAAGATGGGACAGGGGTTTCACCCCTCCACTTT. Filled out from reference TRBV14 and TRBJ1-6, the complete variable domain reads EAGVTQFPSHSVIEKGQTVTLRCDPISGHDNLYWYRRVMGKEIKFLLHFVKESKQDESGMPNNRFLAERTGGTYSTLKVQPAELEDSGVYFCASSQDGTGVSPLHFGNGTRLTVT.